This T cell receptor beta chain was retrieved from a study of T cell repertoires in cytomegalovirus infection. The wider study: Public signatures in TCR beta pointed to CMV infection and matching HLA type. Study-wide points: People with CMV and the relevant HLA were identified by cumulative public TCR beta family frequency. The ex vivo response was dominated by HLA-C-restricted CMV-specific TCR beta clonotypes.

MiXCR, run by TCRdb on the reads, gives a single entry per CDR3 protein. The table lists more than 200,000 distinct CDR3 sequences, approximately 9.2% of them singletons. Germline V gene sequence: CDR1 LNHDA, CDR2 SQIVND (reference sequence). Trimming left V 5 bases short and J 2 bases short, with 13 bases between. This CDR3 has 15 amino acids. On this clonotype itself: The antigen is undetermined.

The sample consisted of PBMCs. The chain has TRBV19 and TRBJ1-5; no clear D gene. This sequence originates from a human donor in good health (CMV status not recorded). Some clones in this sample may be carry-over from other donors' samples. The CDR3 DNA sequence: TGTGCCAGTAGTTATGACGGTACAGGCAATCAGCCCCAGCATTTT. This sequence encodes CASSYDGTGNQPQHF. Combining the CDR3 with reference TRBV19 and TRBJ1-5 gives the whole variable domain DGGITQSPKYLFRKEGQNVTLSCEQNLNHDAMYWYRQDPGQGLRLIYYSQIVNDFQKGDIAEGYSVSREKKESFPLTVTSAQKNPTAFYLCASSYDGTGNQPQHFGDGTRLSIL.